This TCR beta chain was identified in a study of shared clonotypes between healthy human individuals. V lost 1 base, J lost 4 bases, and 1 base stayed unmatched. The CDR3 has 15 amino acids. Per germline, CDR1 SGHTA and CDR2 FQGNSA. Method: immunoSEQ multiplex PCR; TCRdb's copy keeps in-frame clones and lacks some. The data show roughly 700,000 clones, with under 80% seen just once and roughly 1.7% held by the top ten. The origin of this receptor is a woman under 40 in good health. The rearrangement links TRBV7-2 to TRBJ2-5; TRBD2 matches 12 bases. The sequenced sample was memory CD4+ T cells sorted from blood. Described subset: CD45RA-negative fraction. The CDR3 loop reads CASSLGLAGAETQYF. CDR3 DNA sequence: TGTGCCAGCAGCTTAGGACTAGCGGGAGCAGAGACCCAGTACTTC. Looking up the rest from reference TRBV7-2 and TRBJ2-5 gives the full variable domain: GAGVSQSPSNKVTEKGKDVELRCDPISGHTALYWYRQSLGQGLEFLIYFQGNSAPDKSGLPSDRFSAERTGGSVSTLTIQRTQQEDSAVYLCASSLGLAGAETQYFGPGTRLLVL.